Listed here are 10 T cell receptor beta chains from one sample, sequenced in a study of metastatic and nonmetastatic thyroid tumors. TCRdb reprocessed the PCR reads via MiXCR. Of fewer than 13,000 clones listed, 25% to 35% were seen once; the top ten hold roughly 10%. Every patient was untreated before thyroid surgery. The sequenced material came from tumor tissue. The receptors here all came from a male donor with papillary thyroid cancer or a benign thyroid nodule (not recorded which). Some clones in this sample may be carry-over from other donors' samples.

Relative to its sample, this clone is medium-sized. The rearrangement links TRBV27 to TRBJ1-1; D is uncertain. Per germline, CDR1 MNHEY and CDR2 SMNVEV (reference sequence). The CDR3 is made up of 14 amino acids. Trimming left V 0 bases short and J 1 base short, with 6 bases between. DNA for the CDR3: TGTGCCAGCAGTTTATCTAGCAGGAACACTGAAGCTTTCTTT. The encoded protein is CASSLSSRNTEAFF.

This clone was observed at least ten times. The genes are TRBV5-6 and TRBJ2-3; no definite D call. V lost 1 base and J lost 3, with 6 bases in between. Germline CDR1 is SGHDT and CDR2 is YYEEEE. CDR3 size: 13 residues. The CDR3 loop is CASSLQVTDTQYF. DNA for the CDR3: TGTGCCAGCAGCTTGCAGGTTACAGATACGCAGTATTTT. Looking up the rest from reference TRBV5-6 and TRBJ2-3 gives the full variable domain: DAGVTQSPTHLIKTRGQQVTLRCSPKSGHDTVSWYQQALGQGPQFIFQYYEEEERQRGNFPDRFSGHQFPNYSSELNVNALLLGDSALYLCASSLQVTDTQYFGPGTRLTVL.

This clone was seen a few times. The V call is TRBV29-1, the J call TRBJ2-7; 8 bases match TRBD1. CDR1 SQVTM and CDR2 ANQGSEA come from the germline V gene. The CDR3 has 13 residues. Trimming cost V 8 bases and J 4 bases; bases outside gene matches: 10. The CDR3 reads CSFAVDRAYEQYF. The CDR3 DNA sequence: TGCAGCTTTGCCGTGGACAGGGCTTACGAGCAGTACTTC.

This clone ranks as medium-sized (0.01 to 0.1%). J is TRBJ2-1 and V is TRBV27; 7 nucleotides agree with TRBD1. Germline CDR1 is MNHEY and CDR2 is SMNVEV (reference sequence). Germline trimming cut 3 bases from V and 9 bases from J; bases unmatched to any gene: 8. There are 14 residues in the CDR3. The CDR3, as DNA: TGTGCCAGCAGTTTCGGAAGGGGGCGCGGTGAGCAGTTCTTC. Its translation: CASSFGRGRGEQFF.

There are many counts of this clone. The V call is TRBV6-1, the J call TRBJ2-3; 9 bases match TRBD1. Germline V gene sequence: CDR1 MNHNS, CDR2 SASEGT. CDR3 size: 15 residues. V lost 3 bases and J lost 2; bases outside the gene matches: 3. The CDR3 region is CASSDGTGHTDTQYF. DNA for the CDR3: TGTGCCAGCAGTGACGGGACAGGGCACACAGATACGCAGTATTTT.

This chain joins TRBV6-1 and TRBJ1-2; 8 bases fit TRBD1. With V trimmed by 4 bases and J by 6 bases, 4 bases remained unmatched. There are 13 residues in the CDR3. Looked up from germline, CDR1 is MNHNS and CDR2 is SASEGT. This CDR3 reads CASSVTGGNGYTF. The CDR3 nucleotides are TGTGCCAGCAGTGTCACAGGGGGAAATGGCTACACCTTC.

A remark on this clone: This likely comes from a read error, as the CDR3 has no conserved phenylalanine or tryptophan at its end. V gene TRBV5-1 combines with J gene TRBJ1-2; D perhaps matches TRBD1 (6 bases). The CDR3 is 14 amino acids. CDR1 SGHRS and CDR2 YFSETQ come from the germline V gene. The CDR3, as DNA: TGCGCCAACAGCTTTCGCAGGGGAGGGGATGGCTACACCATC. As protein: CANSFRRGGDGYTI.

This clone was picked up a small number of times. This rearrangement joins TRBV28 to TRBJ2-7; D is unresolved. V was clipped by 6 bases and J by 5 bases, with 17 bases between them. The CDR3 extends over 14 amino acids. Germline V gives CDR1 MDHEN, CDR2 SYDVKM. CDR3 coding DNA: TGTGCCAGCAGCCCTGCAGCCGTGGGGAACGAGCAGTACTTC. This codes for CASSPAAVGNEQYF. Full variable domain (missing parts from reference TRBV28 and TRBJ2-7): DVKVTQSSRYLVKRTGEKVFLECVQDMDHENMFWYRQDPGLGLRLIYFSYDVKMKEKGDIPEGYSVSREKKERFSLILESASTNQTSMYLCASSPAAVGNEQYFGPGTRLTVT.

The V and J genes are TRBV7-2 and TRBJ2-7; D gene ambiguous. The CDR3 spans 12 residues. Trimming removed 7 bases from V and 4 bases from J, with 11 bases in between. CDR1 SGHTA and CDR2 FQGNSA come from the germline V gene. CDR3 bases: TGTGCCAGCATCGTTAACTTTTACGAGCAGTACTTC. Protein product: CASIVNFYEQYF.

This clone has a handful of counts. The chain is built from TRBV2 and TRBJ2-2; 8 bases line up with TRBD1. V dropped 7 bases and J dropped 5; count of bases not matched to a gene: 9. The CDR3 is made up of 15 amino acids. Germline CDR1 SNHLY, CDR2 FYNNEI. CDR3 bases: TGTGCCAGCACCGGTAGGACAGGGACGACCGGGGAGCTGTTTTTT. It specifies CASTGRTGTTGELFF.